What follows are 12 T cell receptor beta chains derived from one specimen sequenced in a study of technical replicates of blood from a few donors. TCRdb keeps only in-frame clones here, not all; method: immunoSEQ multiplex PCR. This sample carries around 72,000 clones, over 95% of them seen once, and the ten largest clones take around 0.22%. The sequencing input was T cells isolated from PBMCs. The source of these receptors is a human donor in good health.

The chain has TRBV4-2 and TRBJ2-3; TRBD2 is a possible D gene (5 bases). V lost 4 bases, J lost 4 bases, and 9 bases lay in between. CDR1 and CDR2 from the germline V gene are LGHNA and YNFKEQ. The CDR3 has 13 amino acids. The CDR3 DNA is TGTGCCAGCAGCCCAGAGGGCCCAGATACGCAGTATTTT. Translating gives CASSPEGPDTQYF.

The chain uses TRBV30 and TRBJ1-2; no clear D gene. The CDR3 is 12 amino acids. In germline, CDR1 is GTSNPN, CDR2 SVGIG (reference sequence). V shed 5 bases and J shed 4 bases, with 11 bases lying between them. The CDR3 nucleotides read TGTGCCTGGGGCCCCTCGGGCTATGGCTACACCTTC. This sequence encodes CAWGPSGYGYTF.

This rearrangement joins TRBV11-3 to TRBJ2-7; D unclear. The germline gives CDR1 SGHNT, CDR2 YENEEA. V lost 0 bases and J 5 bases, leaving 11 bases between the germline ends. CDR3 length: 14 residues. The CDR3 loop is CASSLDWASNEQYF. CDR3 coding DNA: TGTGCCAGCAGCTTAGATTGGGCATCTAACGAGCAGTACTTC. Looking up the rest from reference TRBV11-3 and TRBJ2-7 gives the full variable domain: EAGVVQSPRYKIIEKKQPVAFWCNPISGHNTLYWYLQNLGQGPELLIRYENEEAVDDSQLPKDRFSAERLKGVDSTLKIQPAELGDSAVYLCASSLDWASNEQYFGPGTRLTVT.

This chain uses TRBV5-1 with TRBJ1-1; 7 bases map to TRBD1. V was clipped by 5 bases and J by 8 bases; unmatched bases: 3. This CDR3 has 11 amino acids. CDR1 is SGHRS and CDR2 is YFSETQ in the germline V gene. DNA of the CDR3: TGCGCCAGCAGGGACAGGACAGAAGCTTTCTTT. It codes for CASRDRTEAFF.

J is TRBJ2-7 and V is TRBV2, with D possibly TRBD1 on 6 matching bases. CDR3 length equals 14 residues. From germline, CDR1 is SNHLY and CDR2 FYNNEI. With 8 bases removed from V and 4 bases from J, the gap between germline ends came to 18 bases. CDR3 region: CASLTQGYYYEQYF. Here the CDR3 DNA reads TGTGCCAGCTTGACCCAGGGGTACTATTACGAGCAGTACTTC.

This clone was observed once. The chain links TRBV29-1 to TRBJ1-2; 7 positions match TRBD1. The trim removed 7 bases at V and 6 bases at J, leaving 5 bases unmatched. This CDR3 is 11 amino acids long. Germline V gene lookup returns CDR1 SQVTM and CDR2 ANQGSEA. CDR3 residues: CSAGQVNGYTF. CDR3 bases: TGCAGCGCCGGACAGGTTAATGGCTACACCTTC.

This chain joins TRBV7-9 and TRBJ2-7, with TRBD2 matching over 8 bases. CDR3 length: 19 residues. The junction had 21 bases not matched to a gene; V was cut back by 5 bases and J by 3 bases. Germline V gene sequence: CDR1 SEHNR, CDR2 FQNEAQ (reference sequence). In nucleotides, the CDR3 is TGTGCCAGCAGCAACATCCCGGGACTAGGTATGCACATCAACTACGAGCAGTACTTC. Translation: CASSNIPGLGMHINYEQYF.

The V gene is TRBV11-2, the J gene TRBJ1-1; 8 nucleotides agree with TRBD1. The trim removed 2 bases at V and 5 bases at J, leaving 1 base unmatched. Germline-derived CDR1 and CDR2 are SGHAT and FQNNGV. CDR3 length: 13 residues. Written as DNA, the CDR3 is TGTGCCAGCAGCTTACAGGGGGCTACTGAAGCTTTCTTT. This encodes CASSLQGATEAFF.

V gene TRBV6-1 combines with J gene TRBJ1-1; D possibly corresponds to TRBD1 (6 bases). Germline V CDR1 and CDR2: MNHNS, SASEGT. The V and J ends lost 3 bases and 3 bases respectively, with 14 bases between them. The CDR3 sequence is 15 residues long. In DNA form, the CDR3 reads TGTGCCAGCAGTGATACCAGGGGTCTGTACACTGAAGCTTTCTTT. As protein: CASSDTRGLYTEAFF.

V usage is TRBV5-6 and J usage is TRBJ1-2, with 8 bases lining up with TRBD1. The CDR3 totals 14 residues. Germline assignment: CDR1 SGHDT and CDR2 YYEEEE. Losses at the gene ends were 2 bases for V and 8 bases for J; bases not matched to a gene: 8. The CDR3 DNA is TGTGCCAGCAGCTTATTCGGACAGGGAGAGGGCTACACCTTC. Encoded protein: CASSLFGQGEGYTF.

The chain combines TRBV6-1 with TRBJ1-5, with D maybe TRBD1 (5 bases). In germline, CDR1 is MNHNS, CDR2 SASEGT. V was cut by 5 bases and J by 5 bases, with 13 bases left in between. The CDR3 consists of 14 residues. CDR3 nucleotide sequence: TGTGCCAGCAGTTTCAGGGAGGGCGATCAGCCCCAGCATTTT. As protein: CASSFREGDQPQHF.

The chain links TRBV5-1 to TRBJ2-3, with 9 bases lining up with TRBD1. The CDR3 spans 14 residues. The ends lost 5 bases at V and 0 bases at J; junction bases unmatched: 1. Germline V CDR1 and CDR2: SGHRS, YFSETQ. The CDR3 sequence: CASRGTGSTDTQYF. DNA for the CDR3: TGCGCCAGCAGGGGGACAGGGAGCACAGATACGCAGTATTTT.